The entry below describes one TCR beta chain. As yet, its antigen is unknown. This sample is drawn from a study of response to subunit inactivated influenza vaccine. General study points: The authors proposed limited new T cell recruitment per seasonal influenza vaccination.

Each CDR3 protein gets one entry after TCRdb re-called the RT-PCR reads with MiXCR. The top ten hold around 3% of the sample, which has about 500,000 distinct CDR3 sequences, 15% to 20% seen once. There are 12 residues in the CDR3. CDR1 and CDR2 (germline): DFQATT, SNEGSKA (reference sequence). V was shortened by 6 bases and J by 4 bases, with 13 bases between the two germline ends. The TCR originated in a man between 50 and 70 years old who received an inactivated influenza vaccine. The sequencing used CD4+ T cells sorted from PBMCs, collected roughly 24 months after vaccination. This chain connects TRBV20-1 to TRBJ2-7; possibly TRBD1 or TRBD2 for D (7 bases each). The CDR3 DNA reads as TGCAGTGCCCAGCGGGGACAGTACGAGCAGTACTTC. Translating gives CSAQRGQYEQYF.